Given below is one TCR beta chain in context. Its antigen is not identified. This sample was included in a study of cytomegalovirus exposure and HLA in healthy donors. Whole-study findings and limits: Sequencing artifact likely explains a cluster of highly shared sequence variants. A further, later analysis showed that HLA-associated TCR beta chains (compared with equally common others) were more clonally expanded.

The PCR was carried out with 60 Vbeta primers and 13 Jbeta primers. Method: immunoSEQ multiplex PCR; TCRdb's copy keeps in-frame clones and lacks some. The sample holds roughly 60,000 clones. Looked up from germline, CDR1 is SGHAT and CDR2 is FQNNGV. Trimming pared 5 bases from V and 0 bases from J, leaving 13 bases between. The CDR3 contains 15 residues. The sequencing sample was made of PBMCs. The receptor comes from a male donor in good health and CMV-seronegative. The chain uses TRBV11-2 and TRBJ2-5; D uncertain. For the CDR3, the DNA is TGTGCCAGCAGCCCCTCAGTGGGCAACCAAGAGACCCAGTACTTC. Translated: CASSPSVGNQETQYF.